A single sample gave rise to the 16 T cell receptor beta chains below, sequenced in a study of blood T cell repertoires in COVID-19. Sequenced by immunoSEQ multiplex PCR; TCRdb stores in-frame clones only, minus some. The sample shows around 200,000 clones, 70% to 90% of them seen only once. Sequencing was done on a sample of peripheral blood. The receptors here all came from a woman older than 75 with acute or convalescent COVID-19.

A word on this clone: The same CDR3 also results from other DNA sequences found in this sample. The chain recombines TRBV18 with TRBJ2-3; a possible D gene is TRBD2 (5 bases). Trimming stripped 1 base from V and 0 bases from J, with 5 bases between. The CDR3 runs to 14 residues. Germline CDR1 reads KGHSH; CDR2 reads LQKENI. This chain's CDR3 is CASSPRTSTDTQYF. The CDR3 DNA sequence: TGTGCCAGCTCACCACGGACTAGCACAGATACGCAGTATTTT.

The chain has TRBV19 and TRBJ1-3; D gene unclear. Trimming pared 8 bases from V and 0 bases from J, leaving 5 bases between. The V gene's germline CDR1 is LNHDA and CDR2 SQIVND (reference sequence). This CDR3 is built from 12 residues. The CDR3 coding sequence is TGTGCCAGTCTAAGCTCTGGAAACACCATATATTTT. This translates into CASLSSGNTIYF.

The chain employs TRBV21-1 and TRBJ2-3; the table's TRBD1 call for D was not verified on the DNA. TRBV21-1 has pseudogene status. CDR3 length: 11 amino acids. CDR3 nucleotides: TGTGCCAGGGGGCCCAATCAAGGGCAGTATTTT. Translation gives CARGPNQGQYF.

V is TRBV6-6 and J is TRBJ2-1; 10 nucleotides align to TRBD1. Germline assignment: CDR1 MNHNY and CDR2 SVGAGI (reference sequence). V gave up 5 bases and J gave up 6 bases; unmatched junction bases: 4. The CDR3 extends over 14 amino acids. Here the CDR3 DNA reads TGTGCCAGCAGTCCTTGGACAGGGGGCAATGAGCAGTTCTTC. Translated, it gives CASSPWTGGNEQFF.

The CDR3 DNA is TGCGCCAGCAGTGAGTCGAGGGGACTAGCTTCGGGTGAGCAGTTCTTC. Amino acids: CASSESRGLASGEQFF. The V and J genes are TRBV10-1 and TRBJ2-1, with 9 bases matching TRBD2. Germline values: CDR1 WNHNN, CDR2 SYGVQD (reference sequence). Germline trimming cut 0 bases from V and 9 bases from J; bases unmatched to any gene: 9. This CDR3 is 16 amino acids long.

V usage is TRBV18 and J usage is TRBJ2-7, with 10 nucleotides matching TRBD1. This CDR3 spans 16 amino acids. V was clipped by 1 base and J by 3 bases; unmatched bases: 6. Germline values: CDR1 KGHSH, CDR2 LQKENI. CDR3 sequence (DNA): TGTGCCAGCTCACCACTTGGACAGGGGGGACTCTACGAGCAGTACTTC. Encoded protein: CASSPLGQGGLYEQYF. The variable domain in full, completed from reference TRBV18 and TRBJ2-7, reads NAGVMQNPRHLVRRRGQEARLRCSPMKGHSHVYWYRQLPEEGLKFMVYLQKENIIDESGMPKERFSAEFPKEGPSILRIQQVVRGDSAAYFCASSPLGQGGLYEQYFGPGTRLTVT.

The rearrangement links TRBV4-1 to TRBJ2-5, with D possibly TRBD1 on 6 matching bases. Germline CDR1 and CDR2: MGHRA and YSYEKL. CDR3 size: 16 residues. Trimming took off 1 base at V and 2 bases at J, with 14 bases between the two ends. Written as DNA, the CDR3 is TGCGCCAGCAGCCAAGGAACAGGGTCGTGGCAAGAGACCCAGTACTTC. It encodes CASSQGTGSWQETQYF.

The chain links TRBV7-9 to TRBJ2-2; D is possibly TRBD2 (7 bases). CDR1 is SEHNR and CDR2 is FQNEAQ in the germline V gene (reference sequence). Trimming shortened V by 1 base and J by 7 bases, and 22 bases separated the two germline ends. The CDR3 runs to 18 residues. The CDR3 bases are TGTGCCAGCAGCTTAGTTGGGGGGGCCCGATACAAAGTCGGGGAGCTGTTTTTT. Translated: CASSLVGGARYKVGELFF.

The chain joins TRBV27 to TRBJ2-1; TRBD2 is a possible D gene (6 bases). The germline V gene has CDR1 MNHEY and CDR2 SMNVEV (reference sequence). V was cut by 5 bases and J by 0 bases, with 11 bases left in between. CDR3 length: 15 amino acids. Here the CDR3 DNA reads TGTGCCAGCAGTCTAGCGTGGAACTCCTACAATGAGCAGTTCTTC. Its protein product is CASSLAWNSYNEQFF.

The chain uses TRBV7-2 and TRBJ2-7; 14 nucleotides align to TRBD2. CDR3 size: 15 residues. V shed 6 bases and J 12 bases; nucleotides not matched to a gene: 13. Germline CDR1 is SGHTA and CDR2 is FQGNSA. The CDR3 DNA follows: TGTGCCAGCAGAGAGACCAGGACTAGCGGGGGGCCTTGGTACTTC. This codes for CASRETRTSGGPWYF.

This rearrangement joins TRBV30 to TRBJ1-2; 7 bases are a match to TRBD1. The CDR3 length is 11 residues. Per germline, CDR1 GTSNPN and CDR2 SVGIG (reference sequence). The V and J ends lost 1 base and 12 bases, in that order; junction bases with no gene match: 5. In nucleotides, the CDR3 is TGTGCCTGGAGTGACAGGGGTCAGGACACCTTC. It encodes CAWSDRGQDTF. Filled out from reference TRBV30 and TRBJ1-2, the complete variable domain reads SQTIHQWPATLVQPVGSPLSLECTVEGTSNPNLYWYRQAAGRGLQLLFYSVGIGQISSEVPQNLSASRPQDRQFILSSKKLLLSDSGFYLCAWSDRGQDTFGSGTRLTVV.

This clone occurred a few times. The chain recombines TRBV11-2 with TRBJ1-2; no clear D. Germline V CDR1 and CDR2: SGHAT, FQNNGV. The CDR3 has 13 amino acids. V dropped 2 bases and J dropped 2 bases, with 6 bases sitting between them. The DNA for the CDR3 is TGTGCCAGCAGCTTAAAACAGAACTATGGCTACACCTTC. This sequence encodes CASSLKQNYGYTF.

The chain couples TRBV10-3 to TRBJ1-1; 10 bases align to TRBD1. Germline CDR1 and CDR2: ENHRY and SYGVKD. V trimming: 6 bases; J trimming: 7 bases; junction bases outside the gene matches: 11. The CDR3 covers 15 residues. The CDR3 here is CAIRTGQGILGEAFF. CDR3 in DNA: TGTGCCATCAGGACGGGACAGGGGATATTGGGTGAAGCTTTCTTT.

The rearrangement uses TRBV30 and TRBJ2-2; D is possibly TRBD2 (6 bases). CDR1 is GTSNPN, CDR2 SVGIG, per germline (reference sequence). Trimming pared 7 bases from V and 0 bases from J, leaving 15 bases between. The CDR3 consists of 15 residues. The CDR3 nucleotides are TGTGCCTACCCAATAGCGGACCCGAACACCGGGGAGCTGTTTTTT. This translates into CAYPIADPNTGELFF. Full variable domain (outside the CDR3, taken from reference TRBV30 and TRBJ2-2): SQTIHQWPATLVQPVGSPLSLECTVEGTSNPNLYWYRQAAGRGLQLLFYSVGIGQISSEVPQNLSASRPQDRQFILSSKKLLLSDSGFYLCAYPIADPNTGELFFGEGSRLTVL.

The chain couples TRBV7-8 to TRBJ2-7, with 9 bases lining up with TRBD2. The CDR3 loop spans 15 amino acids. From germline, CDR1 is SGHVS and CDR2 FQNEAQ. V dropped 1 base and J dropped 2; count of bases not matched to a gene: 3. The CDR3 loop is CASSLGLAAPYEQYF. In DNA, the CDR3 is TGTGCCAGCAGCTTAGGACTAGCGGCCCCCTACGAGCAGTACTTC. Combining the CDR3 with reference TRBV7-8 and TRBJ2-7 gives the whole variable domain GAGVSQSPRYKVAKRGQDVALRCDPISGHVSLFWYQQALGQGPEFLTYFQNEAQLDKSGLPSDRFFAERPEGSVSTLKIQRTQQEDSAVYLCASSLGLAAPYEQYFGPGTRLTVT.

CDR3 residues: CATSREGTGKGSAQHF. The CDR3 coding sequence is TGTGCCACCAGCAGAGAGGGGACAGGTAAGGGATCAGCCCAGCATTTT. This chain joins TRBV15 and TRBJ1-5, with TRBD1 identical over 8 bases. The junction had 12 bases not matched to a gene; V was cut back by 0 bases and J by 11 bases. Per germline, CDR1 LNHNV and CDR2 YYDKDF (reference sequence). This CDR3 has 16 residues.